These 29 T cell receptor beta chains were sequenced from one sample in a study of beta chain features in type 1 diabetes (dated by TCRdb to the late 2010s). Library preparation was by the immunoSEQ multiplex PCR assay. The entire amount of isolated RNA was reverse transcribed using the High Capacity cDNA Reverse Transcription Kit, so the sequenced TCRB transcripts were expressed ones. As stored in TCRdb, this immuneACCESS dataset retains in-frame rearrangements with V and J assigned. A fraction of the clones does not appear; measured against another copy, unresolved V genes explain less than half of the discrepancy, and the remainder lacks a known reason. The sample table records 350,000 to 400,000 clones; around 15% of these occur just once. The ten largest make up under 0.02% of the sample. The sample consisted of naive CD4+ T cells from blood. The cell subset or site label on this specimen signifies: true naive CD4+ T cells. The source of these receptors is a woman aged 18-29 years in good health.

A few counts support this clone. The V and J genes are TRBV29-1 and TRBJ2-5; D gene uncertain. V was pared by 4 bases and J by 1 base, with 13 bases between. This CDR3 is 14 amino acids long. The germline CDR1 and CDR2 sequences are SQVTM and ANQGSEA. The CDR3: CSVAQNSVQETQYF. CDR3 DNA: TGCAGCGTTGCACAGAATTCCGTCCAAGAGACCCAGTACTTC.

This clone was seen a few times. The rearrangement uses TRBV7-9 and TRBJ2-1, with TRBD2 matching 12 bases. V shed 1 base, J shed 8 bases, and the junction held 9 bases outside the gene matches. Per the germline V gene, CDR1 is SEHNR and CDR2 is FQNEAQ (reference sequence). The CDR3 sequence is 17 residues long. As DNA, the CDR3 is TGTGCCAGCAGCTTAGGCCGACTAGCGGGAGCGGTACATGAGCAGTTCTTC. It specifies CASSLGRLAGAVHEQFF.

The chain is built from TRBV15 and TRBJ2-7, with no clear D. The CDR3 extends over 14 amino acids. V was shortened by 8 bases and J by 5 bases, with 19 bases between the two germline ends. Germline CDR1 LNHNV, CDR2 YYDKDF (reference sequence). The CDR3 protein is CATENPSDSHEQYF. The CDR3 nucleotides are TGTGCCACCGAGAACCCGTCGGATAGCCACGAGCAGTACTTC. Variable domain in full (rest from reference TRBV15 and TRBJ2-7): DAMVIQNPRYQVTQFGKPVTLSCSQTLNHNVMYWYQQKSSQAPKLLFHYYDKDFNNEADTPDNFQSRRPNTSFCFLDIRSPGLGDTAMYLCATENPSDSHEQYFGPGTRLTVT.

This clone was found a few times. The chain combines TRBV10-3 with TRBJ2-1, with D tentatively TRBD1 (6 bases). Trimming left V 4 bases short and J 7 bases short, with 11 bases between. CDR3 size: 13 residues. Germline assignment: CDR1 ENHRY and CDR2 SYGVKD. In DNA, the CDR3 is TGTGCCATCAGTGGGGGGCCGGAGAATGAGCAGTTCTTC. As protein: CAISGGPENEQFF.

V gene TRBV5-1 combines with J gene TRBJ2-7; D not resolved. Germline values: CDR1 SGHRS, CDR2 YFSETQ. This CDR3 contains 13 residues. Deletions cut 2 bases from V and 3 bases from J, with 9 bases between. As DNA, the CDR3 is TGCGCCAGCAGCTTTGAGTTATTCTACGAGCAGTACTTC. Residues: CASSFELFYEQYF. Based on the CDR3 plus reference TRBV5-1 and TRBJ2-7, the full variable domain is KAGVTQTPRYLIKTRGQQVTLSCSPISGHRSVSWYQQTPGQGLQFLFEYFSETQRNKGNFPGRFSGRQFSNSRSEMNVSTLELGDSALYLCASSFELFYEQYFGPGTRLTVT.

J is TRBJ2-1 and V is TRBV5-1; 16 positions match TRBD2. The V segment lost 4 bases and the J segment 9 bases; nucleotides outside the gene matches: 19. The V gene's germline CDR1 is SGHRS and CDR2 YFSETQ. The CDR3 sequence is 20 residues long. In DNA, the CDR3 is TGCGCCAGCAGCCAGGAACCTCCGGGACTAGCGGGAGGGCTGATCATTGAGCAGTTCTTC. Encoded protein: CASSQEPPGLAGGLIIEQFF.

This clone has more than one count but fewer than ten. The genes are TRBV7-2 and TRBJ2-2, with 7 bases matching TRBD1. V was clipped by 5 bases and J by 2 bases; unmatched bases: 11. Germline V gene sequence: CDR1 SGHTA, CDR2 FQGNSA. The CDR3 sequence is 17 residues long. The CDR3 bases are TGTGCCAGCAGCCCCTGGGGACAGCAAATTAACACCGGGGAGCTGTTTTTT. Its protein product is CASSPWGQQINTGELFF.

The chain employs TRBV9 and TRBJ2-1, with TRBD2 identical over 7 bases. The V gene's germline CDR1 is SGDLS and CDR2 YYNGEE. V lost 1 base and J lost 4; bases outside the gene matches: 8. The CDR3 extends over 16 amino acids. CDR3 loop: CASSVMGGRGYNEQFF. The CDR3 nucleotides are TGTGCCAGCAGCGTAATGGGCGGGAGAGGATACAATGAGCAGTTCTTC.

In its sample, this clone was seen a few times. This sequence joins TRBV29-1 and TRBJ1-2; D perhaps matches TRBD1 (5 bases). The germline gives CDR1 SQVTM, CDR2 ANQGSEA. The V and J ends lost 6 bases and 0 bases respectively, with 20 bases between them. The CDR3 runs to 16 residues. The CDR3 sequence: CSVAGPVGDPNYGYTF. DNA of the CDR3: TGCAGCGTCGCGGGGCCCGTTGGGGACCCTAACTATGGCTACACCTTC.

This clone turned up a few times. The rearrangement joins TRBV6-6 to TRBJ2-1; a possible D gene is TRBD2 (5 bases). The CDR3 runs to 15 residues. Germline lookup yields CDR1 MNHNY and CDR2 SVGAGI (reference sequence). Trimming shortened V by 7 bases and J by 6 bases, and 19 bases separated the two germline ends. The CDR3 loop reads CASTPGLASVNEQFF. CDR3 nucleotide sequence: TGTGCCAGCACCCCCGGGCTAGCTTCGGTCAATGAGCAGTTCTTC.

This clone has only a few counts. J is TRBJ2-3 and V is TRBV7-2; 9 bases line up with TRBD1. The CDR3 is 15 amino acids. Germline CDR1 and CDR2: SGHTA and FQGNSA. J was trimmed by 3 bases and V by 3 bases; bases with no gene match: 4. CDR3 residues: CASSFRQGGTDTQYF. Written as DNA, the CDR3 is TGTGCCAGCAGCTTCCGACAGGGGGGTACAGATACGCAGTATTTT. The variable domain in full, with the rest retrieved from reference TRBV7-2 and TRBJ2-3, is GAGVSQSPSNKVTEKGKDVELRCDPISGHTALYWYRQSLGQGLEFLIYFQGNSAPDKSGLPSDRFSAERTGGSVSTLTIQRTQQEDSAVYLCASSFRQGGTDTQYFGPGTRLTVL.

The chain combines TRBV14 with TRBJ2-5; 11 bases map to TRBD2. This CDR3 contains 14 residues. Germline-derived CDR1 and CDR2 are SGHDN and FVKESK. V lost 4 bases, J lost 7 bases, and 5 bases stayed unmatched. The CDR3 is CASSLTSGRGTQYF. The CDR3 DNA is TGTGCCAGCAGCCTAACTAGCGGGAGAGGGACCCAGTACTTC. Based on the CDR3 plus reference TRBV14 and TRBJ2-5, the full variable domain is EAGVTQFPSHSVIEKGQTVTLRCDPISGHDNLYWYRRVMGKEIKFLLHFVKESKQDESGMPNNRFLAERTGGTYSTLKVQPAELEDSGVYFCASSLTSGRGTQYFGPGTRLLVL.

This clone was seen a handful of times. This sequence joins TRBV11-1 and TRBJ1-1; the D is unclear. This CDR3 spans 11 amino acids. The germline CDR1 and CDR2 sequences are SGHAT and FQDESV (reference sequence). V shed 3 bases and J shed 8 bases, with 7 bases lying between them. The CDR3 nucleotides are TGTGCCAGCAGCTTTTTAGCCGAAGCTTTCTTT. Residues: CASSFLAEAFF.

There are a few counts of this clone. The chain has TRBV7-3 and TRBJ2-7; a weak D match, TRBD1 (6 bases). Per the germline V gene, CDR1 is SGHTA and CDR2 is FQGTGA. This CDR3 spans 14 amino acids. The ends were cut back, 3 bases at V and 9 bases at J, with 18 bases in the middle. In nucleotides, the CDR3 is TGTGCCAGCAGCTTCCGGGCCCCCTCAGGGGTGCAGTACTTC. Translated, it gives CASSFRAPSGVQYF.

This clone turned up a few times. The V and J genes are TRBV14 and TRBJ2-1; TRBD1 agrees at 8 bases. CDR1 is SGHDN, CDR2 FVKESK, per germline. The length of the CDR3 is 17 residues. The J segment lost 0 bases and the V segment lost 1 base, leaving 5 bases of the junction unmatched. This chain's CDR3 is CASSQGSTGGSYNEQFF. The DNA for the CDR3 is TGTGCCAGCAGCCAAGGGTCAACAGGGGGCTCCTACAATGAGCAGTTCTTC.

There are a few counts of this clone. V usage is TRBV28 and J usage is TRBJ2-7; 8 positions agree with TRBD2. There are 18 residues in the CDR3. Trimming removed 7 bases from V and 3 bases from J; junction bases left unmatched: 20. CDR1 is MDHEN and CDR2 is SYDVKM in the germline V gene. The chain's CDR3 is CASTTAGEGLLWHYEQYF. In DNA, the CDR3 is TGTGCCAGCACTACAGCGGGAGAAGGTCTATTGTGGCACTACGAGCAGTACTTC.

The gene calls are TRBV19 and TRBJ2-3; tentatively, D is TRBD1 (5 bases). V shed 1 base and J shed 4 bases, with 9 bases lying between them. Germline CDR1 reads LNHDA; CDR2 reads SQIVND (reference sequence). CDR3 length: 14 amino acids. The chain's CDR3 is CASSIVRASDTQYF. The CDR3 bases are TGTGCCAGTAGTATAGTCAGGGCTTCAGATACGCAGTATTTT. The variable domain in full, with the rest retrieved from reference TRBV19 and TRBJ2-3, is DGGITQSPKYLFRKEGQNVTLSCEQNLNHDAMYWYRQDPGQGLRLIYYSQIVNDFQKGDIAEGYSVSREKKESFPLTVTSAQKNPTAFYLCASSIVRASDTQYFGPGTRLTVL.

This clone showed up just a few times. V usage is TRBV30 and J usage is TRBJ2-7, with 9 bases fitting TRBD1. Germline V lookup: CDR1 GTSNPN, CDR2 SVGIG (reference sequence). The CDR3 totals 15 residues. Trimming took 1 base from V and 6 from J; bases not matched to a gene: 10. In nucleotides, the CDR3 is TGTGCCTGGAGTGCCCTCTGGACAGGGGCCGCCGAGCAGTACTTC. It translates to CAWSALWTGAAEQYF.

The rearrangement uses TRBV5-8 and TRBJ2-7; 10 bases are shared with TRBD2. The V segment lost 2 bases and the J segment 4 bases; nucleotides outside the gene matches: 6. Germline loops: CDR1 SGHTS, CDR2 YDEGEE. There are 15 residues in the CDR3. CDR3 residues: CASSFPGLAQYEQYF. The CDR3 DNA follows: TGTGCCAGCAGCTTCCCGGGACTAGCGCAGTACGAGCAGTACTTC.

The chain uses TRBV28 and TRBJ1-2, with D hard to call. There are 14 residues in the CDR3. Germline V lookup: CDR1 MDHEN, CDR2 SYDVKM. Trimming took 5 bases from V and 4 from J, leaving 14 bases between them. The CDR3 protein is CASSTNPRGYGYTF. The CDR3 region has the DNA TGTGCCAGCAGTACTAACCCCCGGGGCTATGGCTACACCTTC.

This chain uses TRBV18 with TRBJ2-7; D possibly corresponds to TRBD2 (5 bases). V lost 3 bases and J lost 9, with 12 bases in between. This CDR3 contains 12 residues. Germline CDR1 and CDR2: KGHSH and LQKENI. CDR3 in DNA: TGTGCCAGCTCACCGGATCCCGGACTGCAGTACTTC. This translates into CASSPDPGLQYF.

The chain is built from TRBV30 and TRBJ1-5; D gene unclear. The CDR3 totals 13 residues. Germline assignment: CDR1 GTSNPN and CDR2 SVGIG (reference sequence). Trimming stripped 5 bases from V and 6 bases from J, with 14 bases between. In DNA form, the CDR3 reads TGTGCCTGGGGAGGGCGAGGGAGTCAGCCCCAGCATTTT. This sequence encodes CAWGGRGSQPQHF.

The table lists this clone with a count of one. This chain links TRBV30 with TRBJ2-7, with 10 bases matching TRBD2. The CDR3 sequence is 11 residues long. Germline CDR1 GTSNPN, CDR2 SVGIG (reference sequence). V gave up 8 bases and J gave up 12 bases; unmatched junction bases: 10. The CDR3 bases are TGTGCCGGCACAACTAGCGGGATATCGTACTTC. Amino acid sequence: CAGTTSGISYF.

This chain connects TRBV30 to TRBJ2-7, with TRBD1 as a possible D gene (6 bases). CDR3 size: 15 residues. Germline-derived CDR1 and CDR2 are GTSNPN and SVGIG (reference sequence). V was trimmed by 1 base and J by 1 base, leaving 14 bases between them. DNA of the CDR3: TGTGCCTGGAGTGCAGGGCCAGGGGCTTCCTACGAGCAGTACTTC. As protein: CAWSAGPGASYEQYF.

The chain combines TRBV29-1 with TRBJ2-1, with a possible D match to TRBD2 (6 bases). V lost 3 bases, J lost 0 bases, and 12 bases lay in between. This CDR3 is 15 amino acids long. The germline gives CDR1 SQVTM, CDR2 ANQGSEA. CDR3 nucleotides: TGCAGCGTTGACAAGCGGGCAAGCTCCTACAATGAGCAGTTCTTC. Its translation: CSVDKRASSYNEQFF.

V usage is TRBV28 and J usage is TRBJ1-1; D call uncertain. This CDR3 contains 14 residues. Per germline, CDR1 MDHEN and CDR2 SYDVKM. Trimming left V 2 bases short and J 1 base short, with 8 bases between. The CDR3 here is CASSLMYGNTEAFF. Written as DNA, the CDR3 is TGTGCCAGCAGTTTAATGTACGGGAACACTGAAGCTTTCTTT.

CDR3 residues: CASSYFSQETQYF. As DNA, the CDR3 is TGTGCCAGCAGCTATTTTAGTCAAGAGACCCAGTACTTC. The V gene is TRBV7-9, the J gene TRBJ2-5; D is unresolved. V was shortened by 4 bases and J by 2 bases, with 8 bases between the two germline ends. This CDR3 region has 13 residues. CDR1 and CDR2 (germline): SEHNR, FQNEAQ (reference sequence).

V usage is TRBV7-9 and J usage is TRBJ2-5, with 11 bases identical to TRBD1. Looked up from germline, CDR1 is SEHNR and CDR2 is FQNEAQ (reference sequence). V was clipped by 5 bases and J by 3 bases; unmatched bases: 11. The CDR3 loop spans 17 amino acids. CDR3 protein: CASSRGQGAPREETQYF. CDR3 nucleotides: TGTGCCAGCAGCCGAGGACAGGGGGCTCCCCGGGAAGAGACCCAGTACTTC.

The V call is TRBV11-2, the J call TRBJ1-2, with D hard to call. Trimming removed 1 base at V and 3 bases at J, with 15 bases between. CDR3 length equals 16 residues. Germline CDR1 is SGHAT and CDR2 is FQNNGV. The CDR3 DNA reads as TGTGCCAGCAGCTTAGCATCCCCCGGGATGCACTATGGCTACACCTTC. It codes for CASSLASPGMHYGYTF.